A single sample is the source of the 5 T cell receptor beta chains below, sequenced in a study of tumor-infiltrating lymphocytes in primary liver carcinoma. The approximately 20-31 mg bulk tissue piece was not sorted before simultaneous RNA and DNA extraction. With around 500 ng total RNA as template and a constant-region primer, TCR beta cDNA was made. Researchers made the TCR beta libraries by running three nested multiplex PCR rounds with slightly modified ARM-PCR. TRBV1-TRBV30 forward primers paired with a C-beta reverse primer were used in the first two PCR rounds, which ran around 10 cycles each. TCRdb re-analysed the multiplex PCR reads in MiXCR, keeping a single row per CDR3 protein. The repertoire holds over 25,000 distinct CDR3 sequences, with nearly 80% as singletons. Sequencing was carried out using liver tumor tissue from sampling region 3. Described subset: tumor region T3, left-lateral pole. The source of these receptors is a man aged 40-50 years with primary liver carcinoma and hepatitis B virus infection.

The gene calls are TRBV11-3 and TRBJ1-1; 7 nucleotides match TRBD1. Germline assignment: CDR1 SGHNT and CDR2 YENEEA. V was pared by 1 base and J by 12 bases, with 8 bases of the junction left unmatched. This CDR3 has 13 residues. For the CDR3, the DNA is TGTGCCAGCAGCTTAGCAGGGGGGACTGAGCCTTTCTTT. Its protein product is CASSLAGGTEPFF.

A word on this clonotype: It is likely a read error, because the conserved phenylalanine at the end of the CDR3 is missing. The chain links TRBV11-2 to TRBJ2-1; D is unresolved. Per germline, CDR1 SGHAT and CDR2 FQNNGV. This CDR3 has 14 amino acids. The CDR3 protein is CASGLYRLVNEQFL. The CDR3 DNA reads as TGTGCCAGCGGCTTATACCGGCTAGTTAATGAGCAGTTCCTC.

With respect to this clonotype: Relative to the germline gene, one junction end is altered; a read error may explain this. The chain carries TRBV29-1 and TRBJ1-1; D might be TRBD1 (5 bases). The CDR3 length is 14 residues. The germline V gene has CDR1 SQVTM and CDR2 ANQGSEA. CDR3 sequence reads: CRVEGTPSSPEASF. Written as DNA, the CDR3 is TGTAGAGTTGAGGGGACGCCGTCCTCGCCTGAAGCTTCCTTT.

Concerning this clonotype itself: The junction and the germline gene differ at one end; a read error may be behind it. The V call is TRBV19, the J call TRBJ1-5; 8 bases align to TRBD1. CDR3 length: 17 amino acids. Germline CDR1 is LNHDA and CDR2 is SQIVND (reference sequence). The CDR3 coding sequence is TGTGCCAGTAGTCTCCGGACAGGGAAAATCGGCAATCAGCCCCGGCATTTT. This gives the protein CASSLRTGKIGNQPRHF.

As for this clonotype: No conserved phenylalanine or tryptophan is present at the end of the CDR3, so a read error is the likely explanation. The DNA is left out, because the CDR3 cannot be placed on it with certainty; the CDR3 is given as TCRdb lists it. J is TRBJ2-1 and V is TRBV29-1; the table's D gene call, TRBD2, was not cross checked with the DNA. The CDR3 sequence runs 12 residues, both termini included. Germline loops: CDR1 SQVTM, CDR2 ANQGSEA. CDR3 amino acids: CSARLAGYEQFV.